The present T cell receptor beta chain was sequenced within a study of T cells in Graves' hyperthyroidism and ophthalmopathy (dated by TCRdb to the late 2010s). General notes on the study: A discovery cohort of roughly 96 patients, approximately 44 with Graves' ophthalmopathy and 55 to 65 with stable Graves' hyperthyroidism, was used to find distinguishing TCR V-J signatures. An independent validation cohort of 18 to 20 hyperthyroidism patients and 17 patients who later progressed to ophthalmopathy tested prospective prediction of ophthalmopathy. The roughly 100 discovery patients were randomly divided into training and test sets at a 7:3 ratio. Thyroid tissue and blood T-cell repertoires from over 5 Graves' hyperthyroidism patients were also compared in the study. After blood sampling, hyperthyroidism patients were treated with methimazole at a starting dose of 30 mg daily, and ophthalmopathy patients were treated with high-dose intravenous methylprednisolone. The paper describes TCR Vbeta CDR3 sequencing of some 130 peripheral blood samples, made up of some 42 ophthalmopathy patients, 70 to 75 hyperthyroidism patients and roughly 17 progressor patients.

The TCR beta CDR3 regions were amplified from the RNA transcripts. For the first round of RT-PCR on the TCR CDR3, the HTBI primer set was used together with the Qiagen OneStep RT-PCR kit. The libraries were constructed in a second round of multiplex PCR and then size-selected and purified. Libraries were sequenced paired-end with 100 bp reads on an Illumina HiSeq2000. As for how the authors treated the data: SOAPnuke was used to process the raw data, removing reads that contained adapters or uncalled bases, had a mean Phred below 15, or lacked an exact match to the constant primer or identifier. High-quality paired reads were merged using COPE v1.2.5, and each unique nucleotide sequence was defined as a clonotype. Clonotypes were aligned to IMGT TRBV, TRBD and TRBJ reference segments using MiTCR v1.1. The analysis included only V-J combinations with a frequency above 0.0001, which together covered approximately 99% of the repertoires. A TCS score was defined as the ratio of F50 (clonal expansion) to E x V (chaos), with BLOSUM62-based TCRdist applied between CDR3 peptides within each V-J. Welch's t-statistics and random forest reduced fewer than 600 V-J features to under 15, which were used in a naive Bayes classifier (R e1071). The Morisita-Horn index was used to measure how similar the thyroid and blood repertoires were. Using fastp at Q25 and MiXCR, TCRdb reprocessed the public reads and kept productive beta chains. A single entry per CDR3 protein holds the most common genes and DNA from its merged rows. The V and J calls shown here were made by TCRdb, not taken from the authors' results. This sample holds approximately 500,000 distinct CDR3 sequences; just over 45% were observed only once. More than 7.5% of the sample comes from the top ten.

This clonotype has ten or more counts. Its target antigen remains unknown. No base qualities exist here, and no much larger clone lies one base off it. CDR1 and CDR2, per the germline V gene, are SGHRS and YFSETQ. Relative to germline, V is 0 bases shorter and J is 0 bases shorter, with 9 bases between their ends. The CDR3 covers 15 residues, taking in both the cysteine and the phenylalanine. Of the read, only the CDR3 DNA is kept; its 45 bases are in frame from base 1. Stable Graves' hyperthyroidism was defined as the absence of progression to ophthalmopathy over 18 months of follow-up. Hyperthyroidism patients were newly diagnosed, with disease duration under 2 months, and aged 18 to 65 years. Any patient with an uncontrolled infection, another autoimmune disease, pregnancy or lactation was excluded. Diagnoses were established on the basis of clinical symptoms, serum thyroxine and TRAb, thyroid ultrasound, and orbital computed tomography. Trizol reagent was used to extract total RNA, and RNA quality was then checked on an Agilent 2100 Bioanalyzer.

Paper-wide results and their limitations: Sample size was not statistically predetermined, and investigators were not blinded to group allocation. A model built on a 13 V-J signature distinguished ophthalmopathy from stable hyperthyroidism, reaching approximately 89% sensitivity and about 81% specificity in cross-validation and 80%/75% in testing. Most expanded thyroid clonotypes (frequency above 0.001) were also detected in blood, a finding suggesting that blood repertoires may reflect thyroid immune responses. In validation, the model predicted progression to ophthalmopathy with about 71% sensitivity and over 72% specificity, a median of around 6.6 months before onset.

This chain is built from TRBV5-1 and TRBJ1-2; TRBD1 is possibly the D segment (5 matching bases). Sequences were obtained from peripheral blood or thyroid tissue (not recorded which). The source of this sequence is a woman aged 18-29 years with Graves' hyperthyroidism. The encoded CDR3 is CASSLDGTANYGYTF. The nucleotide sequence reads TGCGCCAGCAGCTTGGACGGGACTGCTAACTATGGCTACACCTTC.